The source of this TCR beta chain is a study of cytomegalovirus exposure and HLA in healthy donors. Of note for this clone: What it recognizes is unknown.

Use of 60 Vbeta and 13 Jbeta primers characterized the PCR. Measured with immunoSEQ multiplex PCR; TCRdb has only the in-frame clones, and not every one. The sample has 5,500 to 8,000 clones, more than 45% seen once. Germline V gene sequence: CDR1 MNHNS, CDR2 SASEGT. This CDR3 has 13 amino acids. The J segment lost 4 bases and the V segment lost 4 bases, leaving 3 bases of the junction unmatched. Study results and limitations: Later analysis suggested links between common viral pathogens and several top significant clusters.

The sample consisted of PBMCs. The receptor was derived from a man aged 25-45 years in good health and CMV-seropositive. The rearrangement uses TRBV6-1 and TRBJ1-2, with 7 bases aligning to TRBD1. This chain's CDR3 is CASSGQGGYGYTF. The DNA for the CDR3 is TGTGCCAGCAGTGGACAGGGAGGCTATGGCTACACCTTC.